This passage covers 21 T cell receptor beta chains from one sample sequenced in a study of T cells of healthy individuals. Each CDR3 protein gets one entry after TCRdb re-called the 5' RACE reads with MiXCR. The repertoire holds around 53,000 distinct CDR3 sequences, with roughly 15% as singletons. The source of these receptors is a human donor in good health.

With regard to this clonotype: Possible read error: a much larger clone is one base away. J is TRBJ2-7 and V is TRBV11-2; D unclear. The length of the CDR3 is 13 residues. The germline V gene has CDR1 SGHAT and CDR2 FQNNGV. Here the CDR3 DNA reads TGTTCCAGCAGATTAGTCTATGGAAGCGAGCAGTACTTC. The encoded protein is CSSRLVYGSEQYF.

With respect to this clonotype: Possible read error: a much larger clone is one base away. This chain connects TRBV29-1 to TRBJ2-3; D might be TRBD1 or TRBD2, each matching 5 bases. The germline V gene encodes CDR1 SQVTM and CDR2 ANQGSEA. The V gene lost 4 bases and the J gene lost 4 bases, with 15 bases spanning the gap. The CDR3 is 14 amino acids. The CDR3 spells CSVGRIGDADTQYF. For the CDR3, the DNA is TGCAGCGTTGGAAGAATAGGGGACGCAGATACGCAGTATTTT.

The chain uses TRBV4-2 and TRBJ2-7; 8 bases agree with TRBD2. This CDR3 spans 18 amino acids. Germline V CDR1 and CDR2: LGHNA, YNFKEQ. Trimming removed 0 bases from V and 0 bases from J; junction bases left unmatched: 10. The CDR3 loop reads CASSQEGHAGGGSYEQYF. CDR3 DNA: TGTGCCAGCAGCCAAGAGGGCCATGCGGGGGGCGGCTCCTACGAGCAGTACTTC.

This clonotype was observed at least ten times. The J gene is TRBJ2-3, the V gene TRBV4-1; no clear D. Germline V gene lookup returns CDR1 MGHRA and CDR2 YSYEKL. V dropped 3 bases and J dropped 2 bases, with 21 bases sitting between them. This CDR3 has 18 residues. As DNA, the CDR3 is TGCGCCAGCAGCCAGATCCCCCCGGCCCTTAGCCTCACAGATACGCAGTATTTT. It yields the protein CASSQIPPALSLTDTQYF.

This clonotype was found a few times. The chain uses TRBV5-1 and TRBJ1-4; D possibly corresponds to TRBD1 (5 bases). Looked up from germline, CDR1 is SGHRS and CDR2 is YFSETQ. V gave up 4 bases and J gave up 5 bases, with 15 bases separating them. There are 15 residues in the CDR3. Here the CDR3 reads CASSPLLGTNEKLFF. The CDR3 bases are TGCGCCAGCAGCCCGCTTCTTGGGACGAATGAAAAACTGTTTTTT.

This clonotype was found many times. The chain has TRBV5-4 and TRBJ2-5; TRBD2 is a possible D gene (6 bases). V was pared by 0 bases and J by 5 bases, with 8 bases between. Per germline, CDR1 SGHNT and CDR2 YYREEE (reference sequence). This CDR3 spans 13 amino acids. In nucleotides, the CDR3 is TGTGCCAGCAGCTTGGAACGGGGGGAGACCCAGTACTTC. Residues: CASSLERGETQYF.

Ten or more counts support this clonotype. The chain is built from TRBV29-1 and TRBJ1-2; 7 positions agree with TRBD1. Germline CDR1 reads SQVTM; CDR2 reads ANQGSEA. CDR3 length equals 15 residues. The V gene end was trimmed by 5 bases and the J gene end by 4 bases; junction bases not matched to a gene: 13. The CDR3 protein is CSVTGQASDSYGYTF. The CDR3 bases are TGCAGCGTTACTGGACAGGCGAGCGATTCCTATGGCTACACCTTC.

V and J are TRBV20-1 and TRBJ2-1; D is uncertain. V was cut by 3 bases and J by 5 bases, with 5 bases left in between. Germline loops: CDR1 DFQATT, CDR2 SNEGSKA (reference sequence). The length of the CDR3 is 11 residues. The CDR3 reads CSASGNNEQFF. The CDR3 coding sequence is TGCAGTGCTAGTGGGAACAATGAGCAGTTCTTC.

This clonotype was counted many times. This sequence joins TRBV12-3 or TRBV12-4 and TRBJ2-1; TRBD2 agrees at 13 bases. V lost 5 bases, J lost 0 bases, and 4 bases stayed unmatched. This CDR3 contains 17 residues. CDR3 DNA: TGTGCCAGCAGTGGACTAGCGGGGGTTAACTCCTACAATGAGCAGTTCTTC. Amino acid sequence: CASSGLAGVNSYNEQFF.

This clonotype was observed at least ten times. The chain links TRBV2 to TRBJ1-2; 8 bases are a match to TRBD1. CDR1 is SNHLY, CDR2 FYNNEI, per germline. The CDR3 contains 15 residues. With 6 bases clipped from V and 4 bases from J, the junction kept 10 bases outside the gene matches. CDR3 residues: CASSQKQGGAYGYTF. The CDR3 DNA is TGTGCCAGCAGCCAAAAACAGGGGGGAGCCTATGGCTACACCTTC.

The chain joins TRBV19 to TRBJ2-1; the D gene is possibly TRBD1 (6 bases). Germline V CDR1 and CDR2: LNHDA, SQIVND (reference sequence). V dropped 7 bases and J dropped 6 bases, with 16 bases sitting between them. CDR3 length equals 14 residues. The chain's CDR3 is CASTTGTVGNEQFF. Here the CDR3 DNA reads TGTGCCAGTACCACAGGGACGGTGGGCAATGAGCAGTTCTTC.

This clonotype was seen only once. The junction departs from germline at one end; a sequencing error may be responsible. The CDR3 here is CASSLEDSSYGYNF. CDR3 DNA sequence: TGTGCCAGCAGCTTAGAGGACAGTAGCTATGGCTACAACTTC. The chain combines TRBV7-9 with TRBJ1-2; possible D gene TRBD1, 6 bases. Germline CDR1 and CDR2: SEHNR and FQNEAQ (reference sequence). CDR3 length: 14 amino acids.

This clonotype has at least ten counts. The chain links TRBV27 to TRBJ1-6; a weak D match, TRBD1 (5 bases). The V end lost 3 bases, the J end lost 10 bases, and 10 bases lay between the germline ends. Per the germline V gene, CDR1 is MNHEY and CDR2 is SMNVEV (reference sequence). CDR3 length: 13 amino acids. CDR3 coding DNA: TGTGCCAGCAGTTTTACGGGGGTCTCACCCCTCCACTTT. Translated, it gives CASSFTGVSPLHF.

The sample holds many counts of this clonotype. V gene TRBV4-2 combines with J gene TRBJ2-5, with no clear D. From germline, CDR1 is LGHNA and CDR2 YNFKEQ. The CDR3 extends over 14 amino acids. The germline V and J ends were trimmed by 0 bases and 2 bases, with 7 bases remaining between them. CDR3 residues: CASSQDSVQETQYF. The CDR3 DNA reads TGTGCCAGCAGCCAAGATTCAGTACAAGAGACCCAGTACTTC.

The rearrangement joins TRBV2 to TRBJ1-4; the D gene is possibly TRBD1 (5 bases). V was cut by 6 bases and J by 8 bases, with 16 bases left in between. Looked up from germline, CDR1 is SNHLY and CDR2 is FYNNEI. The CDR3 totals 14 residues. CDR3 sequence: CASRAGTRDEKLFF. The DNA of the CDR3 is TGTGCCAGCAGGGCCGGGACGCGGGACGAAAAACTGTTTTTT.

This clonotype was seen ten or more times. This chain connects TRBV7-2 to TRBJ2-3; 7 nucleotides agree with TRBD2. The V gene end was trimmed by 5 bases and the J gene end by 2 bases; junction bases not matched to a gene: 10. This CDR3 comprises 16 residues. The germline V gene encodes CDR1 SGHTA and CDR2 FQGNSA. CDR3 DNA: TGTGCCAGCAGCCCCCCTGGCGGGGGATTCACAGATACGCAGTATTTT. It translates to CASSPPGGGFTDTQYF.

Comments on this clonotype: Relative to the germline gene, one junction end is altered; a read error may explain this. The chain links TRBV11-2 to TRBJ2-1, with a possible D match to TRBD2 (5 bases). Per germline, CDR1 SGHAT and CDR2 FQNNGV. The CDR3 totals 17 residues. In DNA form, the CDR3 reads TGTGCCAGCAGCCCCGACTCTAGCTCATGGGGTAGCGATGAGAAGTTCTTC. This encodes CASSPDSSSWGSDEKFF.

This clonotype was seen many times. V usage is TRBV19 and J usage is TRBJ2-2, with D possibly matching TRBD1 (6 bases). This CDR3 comprises 15 residues. The germline CDR1 and CDR2 sequences are LNHDA and SQIVND (reference sequence). V lost 2 bases to trimming and J lost 3 bases, with 10 bases between them. The CDR3 bases are TGTGCCAGTAGTATATCAGGGGTGGACACCGGGGAGCTGTTTTTT. Translated: CASSISGVDTGELFF.

The table lists this clonotype with many counts. J is TRBJ1-2 and V is TRBV20-1; TRBD1 might be the D (5 bases). V lost 1 base, J lost 4 bases, and 13 bases lay in between. Germline lookup yields CDR1 DFQATT and CDR2 SNEGSKA (reference sequence). The CDR3 contains 14 residues. Here the CDR3 reads CSARVTQGAYGYTF. The CDR3 nucleotides are TGCAGTGCTAGAGTTACCCAGGGTGCCTATGGCTACACCTTC.

V is TRBV5-1 and J is TRBJ2-2, with 9 bases that match TRBD1. Germline V CDR1 and CDR2: SGHRS, YFSETQ. This CDR3 is 17 amino acids long. The J segment lost 3 bases and the V segment lost 0 bases, leaving 6 bases of the junction unmatched. The chain's CDR3 is CASSLEVRTGDTGELFF. CDR3 in DNA: TGCGCCAGCAGCTTGGAAGTCAGGACAGGGGACACCGGGGAGCTGTTTTTT.

The sample holds a few counts of this clonotype. The chain uses TRBV28 and TRBJ2-3; TRBD1 or TRBD2 may be the D gene (5 bases each). Germline loops: CDR1 MDHEN, CDR2 SYDVKM. The germline V and J ends were trimmed by 3 bases and 4 bases, with 14 bases remaining between them. The CDR3 sequence is 15 residues long. CDR3 sequence (DNA): TGTGCCAGCAGTTTTAGGCCGGGACGGCCAGATACGCAGTATTTT. Its protein product is CASSFRPGRPDTQYF.